The 28 T cell receptor beta chains in this list originate from one sample, sequenced in a study of blood T cell repertoires in COVID-19. TCRdb's copy holds only in-frame clones and misses some; the assay was immunoSEQ multiplex PCR. The table shows some 67,000 clones, with about nine tenths occurring only once. The sequenced material came from peripheral blood. These TCRs come from a young woman with acute or convalescent COVID-19.

The V and J genes are TRBV6-5 and TRBJ2-1; TRBD1 matches 7 bases. Unmatched junction bases numbered 10, after V lost 2 bases and J lost 12 bases. The V gene's germline CDR1 is MNHEY and CDR2 SVGAGI. The CDR3 has 14 amino acids. CDR3 sequence: CASSYRQGEFSQFF. Here the CDR3 DNA reads TGTGCCAGCAGTTACCGTCAGGGGGAGTTTTCGCAGTTCTTC.

The chain combines TRBV30 with TRBJ2-1, with 7 positions matching TRBD2. The V gene's germline CDR1 is GTSNPN and CDR2 SVGIG (reference sequence). The CDR3 loop spans 14 amino acids. V lost 4 bases, J lost 4 bases, and 7 bases stayed unmatched. The CDR3 DNA sequence: TGTGCCTGGACCTGGGGGGGGGAATACAATGAGCAGTTCTTC. Amino acid sequence: CAWTWGGEYNEQFF.

The chain links TRBV5-1 to TRBJ1-1; D uncertain. The CDR3 totals 14 residues. The ends were cut back, 1 base at V and 3 bases at J, with 10 bases in the middle. Germline V gene lookup returns CDR1 SGHRS and CDR2 YFSETQ. CDR3 DNA sequence: TGCGCCAGCAGCTTGCGGGTGTCGGACACTGAAGCTTTCTTT. Encoded protein: CASSLRVSDTEAFF.

The rearrangement links TRBV7-2 to TRBJ2-2; TRBD2 matches at 13 bases. The germline V gene encodes CDR1 SGHTA and CDR2 FQGNSA. CDR3 length: 16 amino acids. The V segment lost 5 bases and the J segment 3 bases; nucleotides outside the gene matches: 3. CDR3 loop: CASSRLAGGYTGELFF. For the CDR3, the DNA is TGTGCCAGCAGCAGACTAGCGGGGGGTTACACCGGGGAGCTGTTTTTT. Full variable domain (outside the CDR3, taken from reference TRBV7-2 and TRBJ2-2): GAGVSQSPSNKVTEKGKDVELRCDPISGHTALYWYRQSLGQGLEFLIYFQGNSAPDKSGLPSDRFSAERTGGSVSTLTIQRTQQEDSAVYLCASSRLAGGYTGELFFGEGSRLTVL.

V usage is TRBV29-1 and J usage is TRBJ1-2; no clear D. CDR3 length: 10 residues. Germline values: CDR1 SQVTM, CDR2 ANQGSEA. V shed 3 bases and J shed 8 bases, with 7 bases lying between them. Here the CDR3 DNA reads TGCAGCGTTGACGAGAAAGGCTACACCTTC. It specifies CSVDEKGYTF.

This chain joins TRBV19 and TRBJ2-1, with 7 bases that match TRBD2. The germline V gene has CDR1 LNHDA and CDR2 SQIVND (reference sequence). This CDR3 contains 14 residues. The ends lost 7 bases at V and 7 bases at J; junction bases unmatched: 10. CDR3: CASTAGLEMNEQFF. For the CDR3, the DNA is TGTGCCAGTACGGCAGGACTAGAGATGAATGAGCAGTTCTTC.

This clone appeared a single time. The genes are TRBV25-1 and TRBJ1-1, with TRBD1 identical over 7 bases. J gave up 0 bases and V 5 bases, and 3 bases lay outside the gene matches. Germline V gene lookup returns CDR1 MGHDK and CDR2 SYGVNS. CDR3 length equals 14 residues. CDR3 DNA sequence: TGTGCCAGCAGTCACAGGGGCTTGAACACTGAAGCTTTCTTT. Protein: CASSHRGLNTEAFF.

The chain has TRBV7-2 and TRBJ2-7, with a weak D call TRBD2 (5 bases). V was pared by 0 bases and J by 2 bases, with 8 bases between. The CDR3 has 14 amino acids. Germline values: CDR1 SGHTA, CDR2 FQGNSA. CDR3: CASSLAPGTYEQYF. The CDR3 DNA reads TGTGCCAGCAGCTTAGCGCCGGGGACCTACGAGCAGTACTTC.

The V gene is TRBV2, the J gene TRBJ1-3; 7 positions match TRBD1. This CDR3 contains 15 residues. Germline V gene data show CDR1 as SNHLY and CDR2 as FYNNEI. The V and J ends lost 6 bases and 4 bases, in that order; junction bases with no gene match: 9. CDR3 nucleotide sequence: TGTGCCAGCAGGACGGGCAGGGGGTCAGGAAACACCATATATTTT. Residues: CASRTGRGSGNTIYF.

The V gene is TRBV15, the J gene TRBJ2-7; maybe TRBD2 (5 bases). This CDR3 is 15 amino acids long. Germline lookup yields CDR1 LNHNV and CDR2 YYDKDF (reference sequence). The V and J ends lost 0 bases and 1 base respectively, with 10 bases between them. In DNA form, the CDR3 reads TGTGCCACCAGCAGAGATGTACTAGTATCCTACGAGCAGTACTTC. Protein sequence: CATSRDVLVSYEQYF.

V is TRBV6-5 and J is TRBJ2-3; D ambiguous. CDR1 and CDR2 from the germline V gene are MNHEY and SVGAGI. CDR3 length: 15 amino acids. The ends were cut back, 6 bases at V and 3 bases at J, with 16 bases in the middle. In DNA, the CDR3 is TGTGCCAGCAGCCCCATTCACTCTAAAACAGATACGCAGTATTTT. As protein: CASSPIHSKTDTQYF.

This chain connects TRBV5-1 to TRBJ2-1, with 10 bases that match TRBD2. With V trimmed by 4 bases and J by 4 bases, 5 bases remained unmatched. Germline values: CDR1 SGHRS, CDR2 YFSETQ. This CDR3 contains 15 residues. In DNA form, the CDR3 reads TGCGCCAGCAGCGCTAGCGGGAGTGCATACAATGAGCAGTTCTTC. The encoded protein is CASSASGSAYNEQFF.

This clone was recorded a few times. V gene TRBV5-1 combines with J gene TRBJ2-5; 7 bases are a match to TRBD1. With 7 bases clipped from V and 7 bases from J, the junction kept 13 bases outside the gene matches. Per germline, CDR1 SGHRS and CDR2 YFSETQ. The CDR3 spans 14 residues. The CDR3 bases are TGCGCCAGCCAAACAGGGGTAGATTATGGGACCCAGTACTTC. Protein product: CASQTGVDYGTQYF.

The CDR3 is CASSATGGRSNQPQHF. CDR3 DNA: TGTGCCAGCAGTGCGACAGGGGGCCGGAGCAATCAGCCCCAGCATTTT. This chain uses TRBV6-1 with TRBJ1-5; 10 bases line up with TRBD1. The trim removed 4 bases at V and 1 base at J, leaving 4 bases unmatched. The CDR3 runs to 16 residues. The germline CDR1 and CDR2 sequences are MNHNS and SASEGT.

The CDR3 is CASSQDTGSKTQYF. The CDR3 DNA reads TGTGCCAGCAGCCAAGATACAGGTTCGAAGACCCAGTACTTC. V and J are TRBV3-1 (or the pseudogene TRBV3-2) and TRBJ2-5; tentatively, D is TRBD1 (5 bases). This CDR3 contains 14 residues. V was shortened by 0 bases and J by 6 bases, with 11 bases between the two germline ends. CDR1 LGHDT and CDR2 YNNKEL come from the germline V gene (reference sequence).

This clone was recorded once. This chain links TRBV6-6 with TRBJ2-7; 8 positions agree with TRBD2. The CDR3 covers 16 residues. The V and J ends lost 0 bases and 5 bases, in that order; junction bases with no gene match: 9. Per germline, CDR1 MNHNY and CDR2 SVGAGI (reference sequence). For the CDR3, the DNA is TGTGCCAGCAGTTACTCGAATCGGGGGGGACGGGACGAGCAGTACTTC. As protein: CASSYSNRGGRDEQYF.

The chain links TRBV29-1 to TRBJ2-5, with 7 nucleotides matching TRBD2. V dropped 7 bases and J dropped 1; count of bases not matched to a gene: 6. Looked up from germline, CDR1 is SQVTM and CDR2 is ANQGSEA. The CDR3 is made up of 13 amino acids. In DNA form, the CDR3 reads TGCAGCGCCGCCCTAGCGGCCCAAGAGACCCAGTACTTC. Amino acid sequence: CSAALAAQETQYF.

The chain combines TRBV4-3 with TRBJ1-4; 8 bases are a match to TRBD1. Trimming took 4 bases from V and 7 from J; bases not matched to a gene: 2. The CDR3 contains 13 residues. Germline-derived CDR1 and CDR2 are LGHNA and YSLEER. CDR3 sequence: CASSRDRREKLFF. In nucleotides, the CDR3 is TGCGCCAGCAGCCGGGACAGGCGTGAAAAACTGTTTTTT.

V is TRBV6-5 and J is TRBJ2-3; D gene unclear. CDR1 is MNHEY, CDR2 SVGAGI, per germline. This CDR3 contains 11 residues. Trimming removed 8 bases at V and 5 bases at J, with 8 bases between. In DNA, the CDR3 is TGTGCCAGCGCTAGAGAAGATACGCAGTATTTT. Translating it yields CASAREDTQYF.

V and J are TRBV5-4 and TRBJ2-1, with 11 bases lining up with TRBD2. The CDR3 runs 15 residues. Germline CDR1 and CDR2: SGHNT and YYREEE (reference sequence). Germline trimming cut 5 bases from V and 7 bases from J; bases unmatched to any gene: 8. The CDR3 protein is CASRLAGGPRNEQFF. In DNA, the CDR3 is TGTGCCAGCAGATTAGCGGGAGGGCCGAGGAATGAGCAGTTCTTC. Full variable domain (remainder filled in from reference TRBV5-4 and TRBJ2-1): ETGVTQSPTHLIKTRGQQVTLRCSSQSGHNTVSWYQQALGQGPQFIFQYYREEENGRGNFPPRFSGLQFPNYSSELNVNALELDDSALYLCASRLAGGPRNEQFFGPGTRLTVL.

The chain has TRBV7-9 and TRBJ2-7, with TRBD2 identical over 12 bases. The CDR3 length is 15 residues. The germline CDR1 and CDR2 sequences are SEHNR and FQNEAQ (reference sequence). V was pared by 5 bases and J by 2 bases, with 4 bases of the junction left unmatched. The CDR3 DNA sequence: TGTGCCAGCAGCCCAGGACTAGCGGGAACCTACGAGCAGTACTTC. Translated, it gives CASSPGLAGTYEQYF. The whole variable domain, filled in from reference TRBV7-9 and TRBJ2-7, reads DTGVSQNPRHKITKRGQNVTFRCDPISEHNRLYWYRQTLGQGPEFLTYFQNEAQLEKSRLLSDRFSAERPKGSFSTLEIQRTEQGDSAMYLCASSPGLAGTYEQYFGPGTRLTVT.

This chain links TRBV4-1 with TRBJ1-6; 7 positions match TRBD1. CDR1 is MGHRA and CDR2 is YSYEKL in the germline V gene. The V and J ends lost 1 base and 7 bases, in that order; junction bases with no gene match: 7. The CDR3 has 16 residues. The CDR3 nucleotides are TGCGCCAGCAGCCAAGGACAGGGCAGCCTCAATTCACCCCTCCACTTT. This gives the protein CASSQGQGSLNSPLHF.

V usage is TRBV5-5 and J usage is TRBJ1-3; 9 bases agree with TRBD1. The CDR3 runs to 15 residues. Germline values: CDR1 SGHKS, CDR2 YYEKEE (reference sequence). J lost 0 bases, V lost 4 bases, and 2 bases had no gene match. CDR3 coding DNA: TGTGCCAGCAGCGCGACAGGGGGCTCTGGAAACACCATATATTTT. Protein sequence: CASSATGGSGNTIYF.

This chain joins TRBV5-6 and TRBJ1-4; TRBD1 might be the D (5 bases). The CDR3 is 14 residues long. V was trimmed by 3 bases and J by 8 bases, leaving 14 bases between them. CDR1 and CDR2 (germline): SGHDT, YYEEEE. CDR3 protein: CASSSTAWGEKLFF. CDR3 coding DNA: TGTGCCAGCAGCTCGACTGCCTGGGGCGAAAAACTGTTTTTT.

The rearrangement links TRBV6-5 to TRBJ1-4, with D perhaps matching TRBD1 (6 bases). The V end lost 6 bases, the J end lost 0 bases, and 11 bases lay between the germline ends. Germline loops: CDR1 MNHEY, CDR2 SVGAGI. The CDR3 runs 15 residues. CDR3 loop: CASRKQGATNEKLFF. The CDR3 DNA is TGTGCCAGCAGAAAACAGGGAGCAACTAATGAAAAACTGTTTTTT.

This chain links TRBV19 with TRBJ2-1; 13 bases are a match to TRBD2. Germline trimming cut 8 bases from V and 2 bases from J; bases unmatched to any gene: 15. The germline CDR1 and CDR2 sequences are LNHDA and SQIVND (reference sequence). The CDR3 is 19 amino acids. For the CDR3, the DNA is TGTGCCAGTCCAAAAGGGACTAGCGGGGCGGGGCAACCCTACAATGAGCAGTTCTTC. The encoded protein is CASPKGTSGAGQPYNEQFF.

CDR3 sequence reads: CASSHGGRGGLRDEQFF. The CDR3 DNA reads as TGTGCCAGCAGCCACGGAGGGCGGGGGGGCCTTCGGGATGAGCAGTTCTTC. This chain connects TRBV3-1 (or the pseudogene TRBV3-2) to TRBJ2-1, with 9 bases that match TRBD2. Germline V CDR1 and CDR2: LGHDT, YNNKEL (reference sequence). The length of the CDR3 is 17 residues. Trimming removed 3 bases from V and 8 bases from J; junction bases left unmatched: 14.

This chain connects TRBV19 to TRBJ2-7, with 9 positions matching TRBD2. The junction had 7 bases not matched to a gene; V was cut back by 3 bases and J by 4 bases. The CDR3 loop spans 15 amino acids. Germline CDR1 LNHDA, CDR2 SQIVND (reference sequence). The CDR3 DNA reads as TGTGCCAGTAGTATCCGGAGCGGGGGGATGTACGAGCAGTACTTC. Amino acid sequence: CASSIRSGGMYEQYF.